The rows below give T cell receptor beta chains drawn from one sample of a study of cytomegalovirus exposure and HLA in healthy donors. TCRdb's copy holds only in-frame clones and misses some; the assay was immunoSEQ multiplex PCR. Among about 120,000 clones listed, 80% were seen once. The sample comprised PBMCs. The receptors derive from a man in his fifties or sixties in good health and CMV-seronegative. CDR3s include the opening cysteine and the closing phenylalanine or tryptophan. D genes are given only for firm matches. Clone size is stated in some rows and not others, as once, few, many or a class when expanded.

v_gene	d_gene	j_gene	abundance	CDR3nt	CDR3aa
TRBV2	NA	TRBJ2-7	NA	TGTGCCAGCAGGGGGACTTTTCTTTCCTACGAGCAGTACTTC	CASRGTFLSYEQYF
TRBV9	TRBD2	TRBJ2-3	NA	TGTGCCAGCAGTCGTAGCGGGGGGCCGGTAGATACGCAGTATTTT	CASSRSGGPVDTQYF
TRBV19	TRBD1	TRBJ1-5	NA	TGTGCCAGTAGTGAGGGACAGATCAATCAGCCCCAGCATTTT	CASSEGQINQPQHF
TRBV4-3	NA	TRBJ2-5	NA	TGCGCCAGCAGCGGCAGGGCTAGCGACCAAGAGACCCAGTACTTC	CASSGRASDQETQYF
TRBV9	NA	TRBJ1-1	NA	TGTGCCAGCAGCGCTACGGGACAAATGAACACTGAAGCTTTCTTT	CASSATGQMNTEAFF
TRBV5-4	NA	TRBJ2-3	NA	TGTGCCAGCAGCCCCCGGGGGAGTATTCACACAGATACGCAGTATTTT	CASSPRGSIHTDTQYF
TRBV25-1	NA	TRBJ2-6	NA	TGTGCCAGCAGTGAAATGCGTTCTGGGGCCAACGTCCTGACTTTC	CASSEMRSGANVLTF
TRBV5-6	NA	TRBJ2-3	NA	TGTGCCAGCAGCTTGATATTCCGGGAAACAACCACAGATACGCAGTATTTT	CASSLIFRETTTDTQYF
TRBV30	TRBD2	TRBJ2-1	once	TGTGCCTGGGGATCCGGGACTAGCGGGGGATGCTTGCAGTTCTTC	CAWGSGTSGGCLQFF
TRBV27	TRBD2	TRBJ2-1	NA	TGTGCCAGCAGCTTGAGCGGGAGCTCCTACAATGAGCAGTTCTTC	CASSLSGSSYNEQFF
TRBV7-2	NA	TRBJ2-5	NA	TGTGCCAGCAGCTTACCCAGGGGTGGGACCCAGTACTTC	CASSLPRGGTQYF
TRBV6-5	TRBD1	TRBJ1-2	NA	TGTGCCAGCAGCGGACAGGGGAAGGATGGCTACACCTTC	CASSGQGKDGYTF
TRBV28	NA	TRBJ1-3	NA	TGTGCCAGCAGTCCGGGGGGCGGAAACACCATATATTTT	CASSPGGGNTIYF
TRBV13	TRBD1	TRBJ2-1	NA	TGTGCCAGCAGCTTACTAAGTCCCAAGGGGGCACACGGTGAGCAGTTCTTC	CASSLLSPKGAHGEQFF
TRBV27	TRBD1	TRBJ1-4	NA	TGTGCCAGCAGCCCCACAGGGGGAGGTAGGCGGAAACTGTTTTTT	CASSPTGGGRRKLFF
TRBV5-1	NA	TRBJ1-1	NA	TGCGCCAGCAGCTCGGTGAACACTGAAGCTTTCTTT	CASSSVNTEAFF
TRBV11-2	NA	TRBJ2-2	NA	TGTGCCAGCAGCTTAGGACAGGAATCCACCGGGGAGCTGTTTTTT	CASSLGQESTGELFF
TRBV11-2	TRBD1	TRBJ1-2	NA	TGTGCCAGCAGCTCCTACCGGGACAGGGTAGACTATGGCTACACCTTC	CASSSYRDRVDYGYTF
TRBV10-2	NA	TRBJ1-1	few	TGCGCCAGCAGTGTGGTCGGCACTGAAGCTTTCTTT	CASSVVGTEAFF
TRBV6-5	TRBD1	TRBJ2-1	NA	TGTGCCAGCAGCGAAAGGGGACAGCCCTACAATGAGCAGTTCTTC	CASSERGQPYNEQFF
TRBV7-2	NA	TRBJ1-2	NA	TGTGCCAGCAGCTTAGGAGACTATGGCTACACCTTC	CASSLGDYGYTF
TRBV7-2	NA	TRBJ2-3	NA	TGTGCCAGCAGCAACCGACAGTTCACAGATACGCAGTATTTT	CASSNRQFTDTQYF
TRBV9	NA	TRBJ1-4	NA	TGTGCCAGCAGCGTAGGGGAGGGTACGGATGAAAAACTGTTTTTT	CASSVGEGTDEKLFF
TRBV7-2	NA	TRBJ1-2	NA	TGTGCCAGCAGCCGCGACAGGTCTATCTATGGCTACACCTTC	CASSRDRSIYGYTF
TRBV18	TRBD1	TRBJ1-3	NA	TGTGCCAGCTCACCAACCAGGGGGCACGAAAACACCATATATTTT	CASSPTRGHENTIYF
TRBV5-4	NA	TRBJ2-3	NA	TGTGCCAGCAGCCCCCACACAGATACGCAGTATTTT	CASSPHTDTQYF
TRBV7-3	NA	TRBJ1-1	NA	TGTGCCAGCAGCTTCGGGGGGAACACTGAAGCTTTCTTT	CASSFGGNTEAFF
TRBV5-4	NA	TRBJ2-2	NA	TGTGCCAGCAGCTTGGGGAGGTTCACCGGGGAGCTGTTTTTT	CASSLGRFTGELFF
TRBV5-1	TRBD2	TRBJ2-5	NA	TGCGCCAGCACGACTAGCGGGGAGGTGACCCAGTACTTC	CASTTSGEVTQYF
TRBV19	NA	TRBJ2-7	NA	TGTGCCAGCCGAAAAACCGGGACCTACGAGCAGTACTTC	CASRKTGTYEQYF
TRBV11-3	NA	TRBJ2-2	once	TGTGCCAGCAGCTTAGGGTCAGCCGGGGAGCTGTTTTTT	CASSLGSAGELFF
TRBV6-1	TRBD1	TRBJ1-6	few	TGTGCCAGCAGTTCGGACAGGGGAAATTCACCCCTCCACTTT	CASSSDRGNSPLHF
TRBV19	TRBD1	TRBJ1-6	NA	TGTGCCAGTAGGCTGGGACAGGTCGATAATTCACCCCTCCACTTT	CASRLGQVDNSPLHF
TRBV6-6	NA	TRBJ2-7	once	TGTGCCAGCAGTCACCAAGGGGGGGACGAGCAGTACTTC	CASSHQGGDEQYF
TRBV11-2	TRBD1	TRBJ1-4	NA	TGTGCCAGCAGCATGACAGGGGATGAGGAAAAACTGTTTTTT	CASSMTGDEEKLFF
TRBV18	NA	TRBJ1-1	few	TGTGCCAGCTCCCCCGGCACTGAAGCTTTCTTT	CASSPGTEAFF
TRBV9	TRBD2	TRBJ2-5	NA	TGTGCCAGCAGCCCCGGGGGGGAGACCCAGTACTTC	CASSPGGETQYF
TRBV7-6	NA	TRBJ1-4	NA	TGTGCCAGCAGCTCCGAGGGGGAGAGTGAAAAACTGTTTTTT	CASSSEGESEKLFF
TRBV4-3	TRBD1	TRBJ2-2	NA	TGCGCCAGCAGCCAAGTATCAGGGGGCGCTGTGACCGGGGAGCTGTTTTTT	CASSQVSGGAVTGELFF
TRBV6-1	TRBD2	TRBJ2-1	NA	TGTGCCAGCAGTGGGGGCGACCGGTGGACTAGCGGAGACTTTAATGAGCAGTTCTTC	CASSGGDRWTSGDFNEQFF
TRBV7-8	TRBD2	TRBJ2-2	NA	TGTGCCAGCAGCCCCATCCGTGCTAGCGGATACACCGGGGAGCTGTTTTTT	CASSPIRASGYTGELFF